This T cell receptor (beta chain) originates from a study of early stage breast cancer tumors listed by TCRdb under 2017. A note on the overall study: Of the roughly 15 invasive breast tumors, some twelve were found to be estrogen receptor-positive, progesterone receptor-positive and HER2-negative. Of the roughly twelve ER+/PR+/HER2- tumors, eight were classified as invasive ductal carcinomas and four as invasive lobular carcinomas. The samples as a whole yielded a few million detected templates, corresponding to approximately 990,000 unique clonotypes. A read coverage of roughly 10-fold per sample was achieved on average. The research as a whole found: Analysis by tumor subtype was prevented by the small cohort size. Enriched TCRB sequences shared across patients were found to be mostly commonly generated sequences that were unlikely to play an important role in the tumor microenvironment. Repertoires from blood and normal breast were more alike than repertoires from blood and tumor, and in about 85% of the 16 patients, comparing each tissue with blood separated tumor from normal. Chain pairing and functional markers such as CD4, CD8 and FOXP3 were not captured by bulk genomic DNA sequencing of unsorted cells. Compared with adjacent normal breast tissue, tumors had higher clonality and around 2.5-fold greater T cell density.

About 18-50 mg of tumor tissue was diced, and more than 3 ug of DNA was typically obtained. The study profiled bulk TCR beta-chain repertoires in matched peripheral blood, tumor and adjacent normal breast tissue taken from roughly 17 patients with early-stage breast cancer. After resection, visually identified tumor tissue was excised and placed in prechilled RNAlater. Tumor tissue (roughly 18-55 mg) was diced and then homogenized with a TissueLyser II in RLTplus buffer containing beta-mercaptoethanol and antifoaming agent. The Qiagen AllPrep DNA/RNA Mini kit was used to extract genomic DNA. In the germline V gene, CDR1 corresponds to SGHVS and CDR2 to FNYEAQ. From the cysteine up to the phenylalanine, the CDR3 has a length of 16 residues. The read is trimmed to its CDR3 DNA, 48 bases read in frame from base 1. The V end loses 0 bases and the J end loses 0 bases, and a stretch of 9 bases separates them.

About this clone itself: This clone's antigen is unknown. No clone much larger than this one lies a single base away; base qualities are absent.

Two independent genomic DNA replicates were amplified for each sample, with roughly 0.5 ug used for blood and about 1.5 ug for tumor or normal breast. TCRB sequencing of genomic DNA was carried out with the ImmunoSeq Intro kit according to the manufacturer's instructions. Multiplex PCR was run for around 33 cycles using proprietary primers and spike-in control sequences for absolute quantification. Single-end 150-bp reads were used to sequence an 87-bp fragment covering the CDR3 and the flanking V and J genes. Seven samples, each with two replicates, were multiplexed per lane of an Illumina MiSeq using version 3.0 chemistry. Per the source publication's procedure: The vendor's proprietary pipeline processed the raw data and merged both replicates into a single result for each sample. Clonotypes were defined as productive rearrangements sharing the V-gene family, CDR3 amino acid sequence and J-gene segment. Clonality was computed as 1 minus the normalized Shannon entropy (Pielou evenness) of TCRB abundances. T cell density was estimated as total templates divided by the number of input cells, with the number of input cells inferred from the DNA input amount. Recon with default parameters was used to estimate total repertoire diversity and clonality. Clonotypes with over 0.1% abundance in tumor and at least 32-fold higher abundance in tumor than in normal breast were defined as tumor-enriched. Drawn from immuneACCESS, this table holds only the in-frame rearrangements with V and J called that TCRdb kept. Clones are partly lost; checked studies trace under half to an unresolved V gene and leave the rest unexplained. V and J calls and clone size come straight from that table; D and trimming were deduced from the DNA. For this sample there are around 9,900 clones; 64% appear just once. The ten largest clones add up to 12% of the sample.

Rearrangement joined TRBV7-6 to TRBJ1-3; no confident D gene assignment can be made. The clonotype originates from a person between 55 and 69 years old with breast cancer. Material: breast tumor tissue. The nucleotides read TGTGCCAGCAGCTTAGCGGAGGGCAGCTCTGGAAACACCATATATTTT. It codes for CASSLAEGSSGNTIYF.